A selection of T cell receptor beta chains follows, all from one sample in a study of Ad26.COV2.S vaccination and SARS-CoV-2 variants. Profiled with immunoSEQ multiplex PCR; TCRdb holds only in-frame clones, not every one. The sample has 350,000 to 450,000 clones, about 91% seen once. Sequencing was performed on peripheral blood, taken after recovery from COVID-19. The receptors derive from a human donor who had recovered from COVID-19. Both conserved end residues are part of each CDR3. D genes are given only for firm matches. Expanded clones are given a class, and other clones once, few, many or no size at all.

clone_size: NA
v_call: TRBV3-1/TRBV3-2
j_call: TRBJ1-2
d_call: TRBD1
cdr3_aa: CASTPGQVDNYGYTF
cdr3_nt: TGTGCCAGCACCCCGGGACAGGTTGATAACTATGGCTACACCTTC

clone_size: NA
v_call: TRBV7-9
j_call: TRBJ1-1
d_call: NA
cdr3_aa: CASTLLSYTEAFF
cdr3_nt: TGTGCCAGCACCCTCTTAAGTTATACTGAAGCTTTCTTT

clone_size: NA
v_call: TRBV7-9
j_call: TRBJ1-6
d_call: NA
cdr3_aa: CASSLSSYNSPLHF
cdr3_nt: TGTGCCAGCAGCTTAAGCTCCTATAATTCACCCCTCCACTTT

clone_size: NA
v_call: TRBV9
j_call: TRBJ2-7
d_call: TRBD1
cdr3_aa: CASSVGPTGTGQGEQYF
cdr3_nt: TGTGCCAGCAGCGTAGGCCCCACCGGGACAGGGCAAGGCGAGCAGTACTTC

clone_size: NA
v_call: TRBV19
j_call: TRBJ2-2
d_call: TRBD2
cdr3_aa: CASSTAGGQTGELFF
cdr3_nt: TGTGCCAGTAGTACCGCGGGGGGGCAAACCGGGGAGCTGTTTTTT

clone_size: NA
v_call: TRBV28
j_call: TRBJ2-7
d_call: TRBD1
cdr3_aa: CASSIGQGASYEQYF
cdr3_nt: TGTGCCAGCAGCATCGGACAGGGCGCCTCCTACGAGCAGTACTTC

clone_size: NA
v_call: TRBV29-1
j_call: TRBJ2-7
d_call: NA
cdr3_aa: CSVEDKGNRVPPFYEQYF
cdr3_nt: TGCAGCGTTGAAGATAAGGGGAACAGGGTTCCCCCTTTCTACGAGCAGTACTTC

clone_size: NA
v_call: TRBV18
j_call: TRBJ2-4
d_call: NA
cdr3_aa: CASSPPRGAKNIQYF
cdr3_nt: TGTGCCAGCTCACCACCGCGGGGTGCCAAAAACATTCAGTACTTC

clone_size: NA
v_call: TRBV19
j_call: TRBJ2-2
d_call: NA
cdr3_aa: CASRDPSRGRNTGELFF
cdr3_nt: TGTGCCAGTCGAGACCCTTCAAGGGGTCGGAACACCGGGGAGCTGTTTTTT

clone_size: NA
v_call: TRBV5-4
j_call: TRBJ2-3
d_call: NA
cdr3_aa: CASSLRDRADTQYF
cdr3_nt: TGTGCCAGCAGCTTGAGGGACCGGGCTGATACGCAGTATTTT

clone_size: NA
v_call: TRBV9
j_call: TRBJ1-2
d_call: TRBD1
cdr3_aa: CASSPTGDYGYTF
cdr3_nt: TGTGCCAGCAGCCCGACAGGGGATTATGGCTACACCTTC

clone_size: once
v_call: TRBV7-2
j_call: TRBJ2-7
d_call: TRBD2
cdr3_aa: CASSRTSGDSYEQYF
cdr3_nt: TGTGCCAGCAGCCGGACTAGCGGGGACTCCTACGAGCAGTACTTC

clone_size: NA
v_call: TRBV7-3
j_call: TRBJ2-7
d_call: NA
cdr3_aa: CASSLQGGLYEQYF
cdr3_nt: TGTGCCAGCAGCTTACAAGGTGGGCTCTACGAGCAGTACTTC

clone_size: NA
v_call: TRBV27
j_call: TRBJ1-4
d_call: NA
cdr3_aa: CASSSGRPEKLFF
cdr3_nt: TGTGCCAGCAGTTCTGGGCGACCTGAAAAACTGTTTTTT

clone_size: NA
v_call: TRBV11-2
j_call: TRBJ2-2
d_call: NA
cdr3_aa: CASSLFTRRAGELFF
cdr3_nt: TGTGCCAGCAGCTTATTTACGCGCCGGGCCGGGGAGCTGTTTTTT

clone_size: NA
v_call: TRBV7-8
j_call: TRBJ2-3
d_call: TRBD1
cdr3_aa: CASSYFSGGWGTDTQYF
cdr3_nt: TGTGCCAGCAGCTATTTTTCAGGGGGCTGGGGCACAGATACGCAGTATTTT

clone_size: NA
v_call: TRBV9
j_call: TRBJ1-1
d_call: NA
cdr3_aa: CASSVELKTEAFF
cdr3_nt: TGTGCCAGCAGCGTAGAACTAAAAACTGAAGCTTTCTTT

clone_size: few
v_call: TRBV5-1
j_call: TRBJ1-2
d_call: TRBD1
cdr3_aa: CASSAGQGGYTF
cdr3_nt: TGCGCCAGCAGCGCGGGACAGGGCGGCTACACCTTC

clone_size: few
v_call: TRBV2
j_call: TRBJ1-1
d_call: NA
cdr3_aa: CASPDRTNTEAFF
cdr3_nt: TGTGCCAGCCCTGACAGGACTAACACTGAAGCTTTCTTT

clone_size: NA
v_call: TRBV6-5
j_call: TRBJ2-1
d_call: TRBD1
cdr3_aa: CASSPGQGSYNEQFF
cdr3_nt: TGTGCCAGCAGTCCCGGACAGGGTTCCTACAATGAGCAGTTCTTC

clone_size: many
v_call: TRBV6-2/TRBV6-3
j_call: TRBJ1-1
d_call: NA
cdr3_aa: CASSYGRIEAFF
cdr3_nt: TGTGCCAGCAGTTACGGACGGATTGAAGCTTTCTTT

clone_size: NA
v_call: TRBV11-2
j_call: TRBJ2-1
d_call: NA
cdr3_aa: CASSLENGAIPYNEQFF
cdr3_nt: TGTGCCAGCAGCTTAGAGAACGGGGCGATCCCCTACAATGAGCAGTTCTTC

clone_size: NA
v_call: TRBV15
j_call: TRBJ1-5
d_call: NA
cdr3_aa: CATSRDLGEGQPQHF
cdr3_nt: TGTGCCACCAGCAGAGATCTAGGGGAGGGACAGCCCCAGCATTTT

clone_size: many
v_call: TRBV4-3
j_call: TRBJ2-7
d_call: TRBD1
cdr3_aa: CASSQEWETGGYEQYF
cdr3_nt: TGCGCCAGCAGCCAAGAGTGGGAGACAGGGGGGTACGAGCAGTACTTC

clone_size: once
v_call: TRBV6-6
j_call: TRBJ2-1
d_call: NA
cdr3_aa: CASSSGAGAKFF
cdr3_nt: TGTGCCAGCAGTTCCGGGGCAGGGGCTAAGTTCTTC

clone_size: NA
v_call: TRBV4-3
j_call: TRBJ1-3
d_call: NA
cdr3_aa: CASSQVGAGNTIYF
cdr3_nt: TGCGCCAGCAGCCAAGTGGGGGCGGGAAACACCATATATTTT

clone_size: NA
v_call: TRBV27
j_call: TRBJ1-2
d_call: TRBD1
cdr3_aa: CASSLTDRHYGYTF
cdr3_nt: TGTGCCAGCAGTTTAACGGACAGGCACTATGGCTACACCTTC